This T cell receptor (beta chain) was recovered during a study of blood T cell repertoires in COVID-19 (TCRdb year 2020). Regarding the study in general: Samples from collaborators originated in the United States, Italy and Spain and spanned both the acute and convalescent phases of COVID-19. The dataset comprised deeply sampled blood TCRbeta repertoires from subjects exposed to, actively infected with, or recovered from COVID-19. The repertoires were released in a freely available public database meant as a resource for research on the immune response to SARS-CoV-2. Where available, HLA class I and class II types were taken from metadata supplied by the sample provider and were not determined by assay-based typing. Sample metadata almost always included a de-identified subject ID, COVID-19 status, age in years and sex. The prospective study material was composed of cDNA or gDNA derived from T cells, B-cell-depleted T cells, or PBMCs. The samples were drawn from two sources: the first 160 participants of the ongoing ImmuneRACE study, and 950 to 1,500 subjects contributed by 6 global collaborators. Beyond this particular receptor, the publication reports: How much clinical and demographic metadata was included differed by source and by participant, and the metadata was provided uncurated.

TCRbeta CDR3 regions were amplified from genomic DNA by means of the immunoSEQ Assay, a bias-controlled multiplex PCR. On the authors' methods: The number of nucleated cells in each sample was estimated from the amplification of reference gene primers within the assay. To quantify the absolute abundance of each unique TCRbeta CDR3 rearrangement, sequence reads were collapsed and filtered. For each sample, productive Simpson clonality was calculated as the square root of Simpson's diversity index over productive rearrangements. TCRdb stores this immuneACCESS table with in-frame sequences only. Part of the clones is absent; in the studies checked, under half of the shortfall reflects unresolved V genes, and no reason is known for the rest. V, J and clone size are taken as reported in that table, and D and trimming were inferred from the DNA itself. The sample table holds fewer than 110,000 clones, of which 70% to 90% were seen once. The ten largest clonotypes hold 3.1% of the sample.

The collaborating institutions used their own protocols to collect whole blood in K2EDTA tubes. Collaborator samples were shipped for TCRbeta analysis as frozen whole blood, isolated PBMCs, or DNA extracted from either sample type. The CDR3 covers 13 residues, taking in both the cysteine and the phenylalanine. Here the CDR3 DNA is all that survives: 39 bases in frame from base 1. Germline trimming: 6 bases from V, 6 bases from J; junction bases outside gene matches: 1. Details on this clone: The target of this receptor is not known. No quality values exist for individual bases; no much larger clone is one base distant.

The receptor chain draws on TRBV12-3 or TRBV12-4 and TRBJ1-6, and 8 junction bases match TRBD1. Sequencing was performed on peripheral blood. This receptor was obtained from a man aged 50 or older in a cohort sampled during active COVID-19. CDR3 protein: CASRGTGNSPLHF. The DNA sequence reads TGTGCCAGCAGGGGGACAGGTAATTCACCCCTCCACTTT.